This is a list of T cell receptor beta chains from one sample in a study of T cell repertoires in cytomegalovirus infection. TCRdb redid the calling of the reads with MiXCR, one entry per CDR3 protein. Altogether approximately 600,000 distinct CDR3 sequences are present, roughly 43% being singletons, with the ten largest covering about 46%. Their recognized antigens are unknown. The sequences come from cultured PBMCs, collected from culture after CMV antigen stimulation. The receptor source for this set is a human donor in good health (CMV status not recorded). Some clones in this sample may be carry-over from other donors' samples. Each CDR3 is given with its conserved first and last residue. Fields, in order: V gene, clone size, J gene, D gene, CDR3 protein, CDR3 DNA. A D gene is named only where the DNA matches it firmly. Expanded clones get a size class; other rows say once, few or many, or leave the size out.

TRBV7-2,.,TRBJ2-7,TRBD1,CASSSQGTYEQYF,TGTGCCAGCAGCTCACAGGGGACCTACGAGCAGTACTTC
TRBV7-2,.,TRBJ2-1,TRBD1,CASSARQGPNEQFF,TGTGCCAGCAGCGCCAGACAGGGACCCAATGAGCAGTTCTTC
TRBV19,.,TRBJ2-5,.,CASSSGASRRGSQYF,TGTGCCAGTAGTAGCGGGGCCTCCCGGCGCGGGTCCCAGTACTTC
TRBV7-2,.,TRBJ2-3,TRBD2,CASSLGTSGTADTQYF,TGTGCCAGCAGCTTAGGTACTAGCGGGACCGCAGATACGCAGTATTTT
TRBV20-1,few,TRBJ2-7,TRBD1,CSATGRQGSYEQYF,TGCAGTGCAACCGGGCGACAGGGTTCCTACGAGCAGTACTTC
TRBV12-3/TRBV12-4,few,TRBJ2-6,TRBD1,CASRLAGTAISGANVLTF,TGTGCCAGCAGGCTCGCCGGGACAGCTATCTCTGGGGCCAACGTCCTGACTTTC
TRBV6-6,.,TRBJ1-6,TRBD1,CASREKRTGRNSPLHF,TGTGCCAGCAGAGAAAAACGGACAGGGAGGAATTCACCCCTCCACTTT
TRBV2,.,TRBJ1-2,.,CASRLAAPGYYGYTF,TGTGCCAGCAGACTAGCCGCCCCGGGGTACTATGGCTACACCTTC
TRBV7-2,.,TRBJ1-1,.,CASSWGGVNTEAFF,TGTGCCAGCAGCTGGGGGGGCGTGAACACTGAAGCTTTCTTT
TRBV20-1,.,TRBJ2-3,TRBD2,CSARDPERGSTDTQYF,TGCAGTGCTAGAGATCCCGAGCGGGGTAGCACAGATACGCAGTATTTT
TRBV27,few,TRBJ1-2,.,CASGVDLGPAGYTF,TGTGCCAGCGGAGTCGACCTGGGCCCGGCTGGCTACACCTTC
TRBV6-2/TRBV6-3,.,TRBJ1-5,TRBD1,CATSGQINQPQHF,TGTGCCACCTCGGGACAGATAAATCAGCCCCAGCATTTT
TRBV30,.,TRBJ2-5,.,CAWSVGGPETQYF,TGTGCCTGGAGTGTGGGGGGCCCGGAGACCCAGTACTTC
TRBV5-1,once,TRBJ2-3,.,CASRKYLAESTDTQYF,TGCGCCAGCAGGAAGTATCTCGCGGAGAGCACAGATACGCAGTATTTT
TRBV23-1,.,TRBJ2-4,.,CASPDRQAKNIQYF,TGCGCCAGCCCCGACCGACAAGCCAAAAACATTCAGTACTTC
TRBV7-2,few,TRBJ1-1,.,CASSLDRYSPEAFF,TGTGCCAGCAGCTTGGACAGATACTCTCCTGAAGCTTTCTTT
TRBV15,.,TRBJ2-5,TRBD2,CATSSWGTRETQYF,TGTGCCACCAGCAGCTGGGGGACTAGAGAGACCCAGTACTTC
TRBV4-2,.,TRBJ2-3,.,CASSPNIAVTSTDTQYF,TGTGCCAGCAGCCCTAACATAGCGGTAACTAGCACAGATACGCAGTATTTT
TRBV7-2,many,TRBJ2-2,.,CASQAGSDTGELFF,TGTGCCAGCCAAGCCGGGAGCGACACCGGGGAGCTGTTTTTT
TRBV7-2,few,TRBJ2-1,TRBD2,CASSLAGTSGRVEQFF,TGTGCCAGCAGCTTAGCTGGGACTAGCGGGAGGGTAGAGCAGTTCTTC
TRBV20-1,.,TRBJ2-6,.,CSASDPFGDRSGANVLTF,TGCAGTGCTAGCGACCCCTTTGGTGATCGCTCTGGGGCCAACGTCCTGACTTTC
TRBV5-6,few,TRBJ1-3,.,CASSLGPRGSGNTIYF,TGTGCCAGCAGCTTGGGACCCAGGGGCTCTGGAAACACCATATATTTT
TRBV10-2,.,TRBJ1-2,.,CASRTENYGYTF,TGCGCCAGCAGGACAGAGAACTATGGCTACACCTTC
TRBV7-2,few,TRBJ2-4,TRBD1,CASSMTGGDQYF,TGTGCCAGCAGCATGACAGGGGGCGATCAGTACTTC
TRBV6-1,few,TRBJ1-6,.,CASSASRGDSPLHF,TGTGCCAGCAGTGCAAGTAGGGGAGATTCACCCCTCCACTTT
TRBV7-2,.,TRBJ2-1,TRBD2,CASSLAGSGSYSYNEQFF,TGTGCCAGCAGCTTAGCGGGTAGCGGGAGCTACTCCTACAATGAGCAGTTCTTC
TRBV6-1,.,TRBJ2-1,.,CASSAKSREYNEQFF,TGTGCCAGCAGTGCTAAGAGCCGGGAATACAATGAGCAGTTCTTC
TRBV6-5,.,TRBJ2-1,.,CASSRGARDYNEQFF,TGTGCCAGCAGTCGCGGGGCGAGGGACTACAATGAGCAGTTCTTC
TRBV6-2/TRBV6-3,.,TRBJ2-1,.,CASSGGYRRDSGYNEQFF,TGTGCCAGCAGTGGGGGGTATCGCCGGGACTCAGGTTACAATGAGCAGTTCTTC
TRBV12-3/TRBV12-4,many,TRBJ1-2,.,CASSLNPGGYGYTF,TGTGCCAGCAGTTTGAACCCGGGGGGCTATGGCTACACCTTC
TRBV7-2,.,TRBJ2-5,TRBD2,CASSLDSGGAVETQYF,TGTGCCAGCAGCTTAGACAGCGGGGGGGCGGTAGAGACCCAGTACTTC
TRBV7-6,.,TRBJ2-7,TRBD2,CASSSQYPLAGVVYEQYF,TGTGCCAGCAGCTCACAATACCCTCTAGCGGGAGTAGTCTACGAGCAGTACTTC
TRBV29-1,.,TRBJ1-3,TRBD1,CSVIFLDRGLANTIYF,TGCAGCGTTATCTTCCTAGACAGGGGGCTGGCTAACACCATATATTTT
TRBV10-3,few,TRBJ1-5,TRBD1,CAISYRGDQPQHF,TGTGCCATCAGCTACAGGGGAGATCAGCCCCAGCATTTT
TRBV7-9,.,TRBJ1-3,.,CATQGEGDRSGNTIYF,TGTGCCACCCAAGGCGAAGGGGACCGCTCTGGAAACACCATATATTTT
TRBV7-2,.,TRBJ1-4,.,CASSQSLGKLFF,TGTGCCAGCAGCCAAAGCTTGGGGAAACTGTTTTTT
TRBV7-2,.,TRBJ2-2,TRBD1,CASSFRTGGGGELFF,TGTGCCAGCAGCTTCAGGACAGGGGGCGGCGGGGAGCTGTTTTTT
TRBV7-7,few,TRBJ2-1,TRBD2,CASSSLPQHGRGAGEQFF,TGTGCCAGCAGCTCCCTTCCCCAGCACGGGAGGGGGGCTGGTGAGCAGTTCTTC
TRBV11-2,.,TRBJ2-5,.,CASSLARTHGETQYF,TGTGCCAGCAGCTTAGCTAGGACCCACGGGGAGACCCAGTACTTC
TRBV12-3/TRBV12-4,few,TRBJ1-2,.,CASRGTGLGGYTF,TGTGCCAGCAGGGGAACAGGGTTGGGAGGCTACACCTTC
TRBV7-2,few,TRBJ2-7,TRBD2,CASSRTLTSGSYEQYF,TGTGCCAGCAGCCGTACTTTGACTAGCGGTTCCTACGAGCAGTACTTC
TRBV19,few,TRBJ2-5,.,CASSNLTGSGQETQYF,TGTGCCAGTAGTAACCTAACAGGGTCCGGACAAGAGACCCAGTACTTC
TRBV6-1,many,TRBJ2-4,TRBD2,CASTAGTKRNIQYF,TGTGCCAGCACTGCCGGGACTAAGAGAAACATTCAGTACTTC